One sample yielded the 3 T cell receptor beta chains listed below, sequenced in a study of cytomegalovirus exposure and HLA in healthy donors. The PCR used 60 Vbeta and 13 Jbeta primers. TCRdb keeps only in-frame clones here, not all; method: immunoSEQ multiplex PCR. Among 110,000 to 150,000 clones, about 80% were seen once, and the ten largest hold under 5%. The specimen was PBMCs. The source is a man aged 35 to 55 in good health and CMV-seronegative.

The CDR3 sequence: CASSQADGVGGVYTQYF. The CDR3 DNA reads as TGCGCCAGCAGCCAAGCGGACGGGGTGGGGGGGGTTTATACGCAGTATTTT. The rearrangement joins TRBV4-1 to TRBJ2-3, with 7 nucleotides matching TRBD2. This CDR3 contains 17 residues. V gave up 1 base and J gave up 7 bases; unmatched junction bases: 14. Per the germline V gene, CDR1 is MGHRA and CDR2 is YSYEKL.

This clone has a handful of counts. The chain uses TRBV18 and TRBJ1-5; 11 bases are a match to TRBD1. CDR3 size: 15 residues. The V gene end was trimmed by 5 bases and the J gene end by 3 bases; junction bases not matched to a gene: 3. Germline CDR1 is KGHSH and CDR2 is LQKENI. Here the CDR3 DNA reads TGTGCCAGCTCATCGGACAGGGGGCACAATCAGCCCCAGCATTTT. Amino acid sequence: CASSSDRGHNQPQHF.

This clone was picked up a small number of times. The chain uses TRBV7-3 and TRBJ2-3; 9 bases fit TRBD2. V was clipped by 2 bases and J by 4 bases; unmatched bases: 7. The germline gives CDR1 SGHTA, CDR2 FQGTGA. The CDR3 length is 16 residues. The CDR3, as DNA: TGTGCCAGCAGCTTAGGCGGGGGGGCCTCCTCAGATACGCAGTATTTT. Its protein product is CASSLGGGASSDTQYF.